This TCR beta chain stems from a study of Graves' ophthalmopathy and Graves' hyperthyroidism. RNA served as the template for amplifying TCR beta CDR3 regions. An initial RT-PCR round employing HTBI primers preceded a second-round multiplex PCR. TCRdb recomputed calls from the multiplex PCR reads with MiXCR, one row per CDR3 protein. The sample includes hundreds of thousands of distinct CDR3 sequences, approximately 21% of them seen just once. Study-level results: The model forecast ophthalmopathy progression, reaching around 66% sensitivity and roughly 72% specificity.

Points on this clonotype: As yet, its antigen is unknown.

The sample was peripheral blood. This TCR was sampled from a woman aged 18-29 years with stable Graves' hyperthyroidism.

The CDR3 nucleotides are TGTGCCAGCAGTGAATTCGGTGGGGGCTCCTACGAGCAGTACTTC. Amino acids: CASSEFGGGSYEQYF. This chain uses TRBV6-1 with TRBJ2-7; possibly TRBD1 or TRBD2 for D (5 bases each). CDR1 is MNHNS, CDR2 SASEGT, per germline. This CDR3 comprises 15 residues. V lost 2 bases and J 0 bases, leaving 11 bases between the germline ends.